The present TCR beta chain was sequenced within a study of vaccination and CD4 T cells after COVID-19. V lost 6 bases, J lost 4 bases, and 12 bases stayed unmatched. The germline V gene has CDR1 MNHEY and CDR2 SMNVEV (reference sequence). This CDR3 is built from 17 residues. Of note for this clonotype: What it binds is not known.

Sequenced with the Oncomine TCR Beta short-read assay was DNA taken from cultured CD4+ T cells. In TCRdb, the PCR reads were re-called with MiXCR into one record per CDR3 protein. This sample carries 9,000 to 9,500 distinct CDR3 sequences, about three fifths of them seen once, and the ten largest clones take 7.6%. The treatment is: 10-day PBMC culture with coronavirus spike peptide pools or control peptides (ViraFEST assay). Study-wide points: In convalescent patients, a median roughly 86% of reactive clones appeared only post-vaccination.

The rearrangement joins TRBV27 to TRBJ2-1; 10 bases are shared with TRBD2. This receptor was obtained from a human donor who had recovered from COVID-19. Source material: CD4+ T cells from blood, cultured in vitro. In DNA, the CDR3 is TGTGCCAGCAGCAAAACCTTAGCGGGGGGTAGGTACAATGAGCAGTTCTTC. Amino acid sequence: CASSKTLAGGRYNEQFF.